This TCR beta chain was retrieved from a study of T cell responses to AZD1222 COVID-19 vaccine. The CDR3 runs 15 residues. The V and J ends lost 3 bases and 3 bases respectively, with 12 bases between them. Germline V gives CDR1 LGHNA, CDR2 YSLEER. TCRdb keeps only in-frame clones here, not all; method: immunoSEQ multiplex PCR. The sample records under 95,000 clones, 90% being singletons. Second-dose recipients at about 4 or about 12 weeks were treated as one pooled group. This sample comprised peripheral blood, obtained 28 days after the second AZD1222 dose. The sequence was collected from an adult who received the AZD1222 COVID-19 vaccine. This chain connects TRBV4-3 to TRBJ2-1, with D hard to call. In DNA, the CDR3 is TGCGCCAGCAGCCAGGAACACACCCGCTACAATGAGCAGTTCTTC. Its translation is CASSQEHTRYNEQFF.